This T cell receptor (beta chain) was found in a study of T-cell memory formation after mild COVID-19. This clonotype was counted ten times or more. TCRdb independently ran MiXCR on the 5' RACE reads; one entry per CDR3 protein. This table has about 130,000 distinct CDR3 sequences, around 6.3% appearing once. The CDR3 runs 12 residues. The V gene lost 6 bases and the J gene lost 6 bases, with 9 bases spanning the gap. Sample: PBMCs or a T cell subset sorted from them (not recorded which). The chain joins TRBV12-3 or TRBV12-4 to TRBJ2-1; maybe TRBD1 (5 bases). The TCR comes from an adult woman who had mild COVID-19 (a few samples of this study predate the infection). Cell type and time point are not known. The CDR3 sequence: CASRIDSNEQFF. CDR3 coding DNA: TGTGCCAGCAGAATAGACAGCAATGAGCAGTTCTTC.